The clone carrying this TCR beta chain was picked up many times. The data originate from a study of T cells in Graves' hyperthyroidism and ophthalmopathy. Germline V gene sequence: CDR1 MNHEY, CDR2 SVGAGI. This CDR3 is 15 amino acids long. Trimming pared 0 bases from V and 2 bases from J, leaving 5 bases between. From roughly 10 ml of fresh peripheral blood, PBMCs were isolated. Using RNA transcripts as the source, TCR beta CDR3 regions were amplified. HTBI primers were used for first-round RT-PCR of the TCR CDR3. From the multiplex PCR reads, TCRdb called clonotypes with MiXCR, one entry per CDR3 protein. The sample contains nearly 600,000 distinct CDR3 sequences, 14% of which appear only once.

The receptor was isolated from a woman aged 18-35 years with Graves' ophthalmopathy. The rearrangement joins TRBV6-5 to TRBJ2-6; D is ambiguous. Sequencing input: blood. CDR3 nucleotides: TGTGCCAGCAGTTACTCTCATACTGGGGCCAACGTCCTGACTTTC. The encoded protein is CASSYSHTGANVLTF.